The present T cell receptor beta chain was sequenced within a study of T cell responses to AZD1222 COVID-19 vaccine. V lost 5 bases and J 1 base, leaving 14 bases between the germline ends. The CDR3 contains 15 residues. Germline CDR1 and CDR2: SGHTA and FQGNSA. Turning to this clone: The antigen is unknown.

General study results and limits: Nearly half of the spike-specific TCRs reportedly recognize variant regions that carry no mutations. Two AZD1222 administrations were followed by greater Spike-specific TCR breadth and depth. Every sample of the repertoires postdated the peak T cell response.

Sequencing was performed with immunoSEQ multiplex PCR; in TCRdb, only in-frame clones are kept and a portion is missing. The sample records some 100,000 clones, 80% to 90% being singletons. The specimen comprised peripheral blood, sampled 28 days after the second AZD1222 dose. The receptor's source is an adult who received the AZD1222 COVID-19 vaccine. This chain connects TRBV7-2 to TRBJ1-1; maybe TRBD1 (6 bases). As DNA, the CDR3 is TGTGCCAGCAGCCCGGGTCCGGACAGGAACACTGAAGCTTTCTTT. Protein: CASSPGPDRNTEAFF.